This T cell receptor beta chain was obtained from a study of blood T cell repertoires in COVID-19. Across the whole study: The study drew acute and convalescent COVID-19 samples from the United States, Italy and Spain. PBMCs, B-cell-depleted T cells, or T cells were the source of the cDNA or gDNA that made up the material.

The V gene's germline CDR1 is MNHEY and CDR2 SVGAGI. V lost 7 bases, J lost 9 bases, and 9 bases stayed unmatched. The CDR3 spans 13 residues. A few counts support this clone. Methods used by the authors: Reference gene primer amplification yielded estimated nucleated cell counts. TCRdb keeps only in-frame clones here, not all; method: immunoSEQ multiplex PCR. V and J calls plus clone size are reproduced from that table; the DNA served to infer D and trimming. Of tens of thousands of clones in the sample, around four fifths were seen once. Sequencing used peripheral blood. V and J are TRBV6-5 and TRBJ2-1; 7 bases map to TRBD2. The TCR comes from a human donor in a cohort sampled during active COVID-19. CDR3 in DNA: TGTGCCAGCACCAGCGGGGCTAATACTGAGCAGTTCTTC. Protein sequence: CASTSGANTEQFF.